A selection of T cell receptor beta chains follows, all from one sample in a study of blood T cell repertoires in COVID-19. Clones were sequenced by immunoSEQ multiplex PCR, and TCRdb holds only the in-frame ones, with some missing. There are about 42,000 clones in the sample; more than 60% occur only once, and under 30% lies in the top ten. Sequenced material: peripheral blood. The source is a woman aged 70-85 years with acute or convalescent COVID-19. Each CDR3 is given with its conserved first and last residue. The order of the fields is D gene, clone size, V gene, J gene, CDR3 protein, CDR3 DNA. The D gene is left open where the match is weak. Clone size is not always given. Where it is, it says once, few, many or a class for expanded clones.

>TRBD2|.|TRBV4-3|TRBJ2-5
CASSQDRRQRGSYQETQYF
TGCGCCAGCAGCCAAGATCGACGACAGCGGGGGTCGTACCAAGAGACCCAGTACTTC
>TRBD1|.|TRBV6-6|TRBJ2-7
CASSSDRGLYEQYF
TGTGCCAGCAGTTCCGACAGGGGGCTCTACGAGCAGTACTTC
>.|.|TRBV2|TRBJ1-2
CASSGLGASYGYTF
TGTGCCAGCAGTGGGCTGGGGGCGAGCTATGGCTACACCTTC
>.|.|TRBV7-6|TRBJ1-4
CASSLMSPATNEKLFF
TGTGCCAGCAGCTTAATGTCCCCAGCAACTAATGAAAAACTGTTTTTT
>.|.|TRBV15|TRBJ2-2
CATSRDTPRGTGELFF
TGTGCCACCAGCAGAGATACTCCCCGCGGCACCGGGGAGCTGTTTTTT
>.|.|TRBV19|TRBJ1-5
CASSIELGGFAQPQHF
TGTGCCAGTAGTATAGAATTGGGAGGGTTCGCTCAGCCCCAGCATTTT
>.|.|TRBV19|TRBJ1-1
CASSTTRLNTEAFF
TGTGCCAGTAGTACCACACGACTTAACACTGAAGCTTTCTTT
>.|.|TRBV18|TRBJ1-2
CASSPPGYSNYGYTF
TGTGCCAGCTCACCCCCAGGGTACAGTAACTATGGCTACACCTTC
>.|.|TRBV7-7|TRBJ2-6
CASSANPVPGANVLTF
TGTGCTAGCAGCGCGAACCCGGTTCCTGGGGCCAACGTCCTGACTTTC
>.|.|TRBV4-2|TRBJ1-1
CASSQDSQGGITEAFF
TGTGCCAGCAGCCAAGATTCGCAGGGAGGGATCACTGAAGCTTTCTTT
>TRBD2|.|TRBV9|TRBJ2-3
CASSLERGGGTDTQYF
TGTGCCAGCAGCTTGGAGCGGGGGGGCGGAACAGATACGCAGTATTTT
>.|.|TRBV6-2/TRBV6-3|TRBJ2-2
CASSPGQRNTGELFF
TGTGCCAGCAGCCCGGGACAAAGAAACACCGGGGAGCTGTTTTTT
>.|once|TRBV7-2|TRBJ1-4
CASSLKAWEKLFF
TGTGCCAGCAGCTTAAAAGCGTGGGAAAAACTGTTTTTT
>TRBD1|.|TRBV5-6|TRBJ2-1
CASSLGRTGGKFF
TGTGCCAGCAGCTTGGGTCGGACAGGGGGTAAGTTCTTC
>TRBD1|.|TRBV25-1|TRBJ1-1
CASSGLLTGLTEAFF
TGTGCCAGCAGTGGTCTCTTGACAGGGTTGACTGAAGCTTTCTTT
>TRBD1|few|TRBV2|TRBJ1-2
CASSGTGGGGYTF
TGTGCCAGCAGCGGGACAGGGGGCGGTGGCTACACCTTC
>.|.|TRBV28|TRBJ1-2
CASSLHRGYGYTF
TGTGCCAGCAGTTTACACCGGGGCTATGGCTACACCTTC
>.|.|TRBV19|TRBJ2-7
CASSMNRNYEQYF
TGTGCCAGTAGTATGAACAGAAACTACGAGCAGTACTTC
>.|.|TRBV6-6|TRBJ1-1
CASRDSSDTEAFF
TGTGCCAGCAGAGACAGTTCCGACACTGAAGCTTTCTTT
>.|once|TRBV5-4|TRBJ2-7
CASSREVGHYEQYF
TGTGCCAGCAGTCGTGAAGTCGGACACTACGAGCAGTACTTC
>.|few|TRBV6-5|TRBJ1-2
CASNPQGGGYGYTF
TGTGCCAGCAATCCTCAAGGGGGGGGCTATGGCTACACCTTC
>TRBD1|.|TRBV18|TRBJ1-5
CASSPGTGADHQPQHF
TGTGCCAGCTCACCAGGGACAGGGGCCGACCACCAGCCCCAGCATTTT
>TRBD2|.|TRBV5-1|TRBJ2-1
CASIPGLAGGYNEQFF
TGCGCCAGCATCCCGGGACTAGCGGGGGGATACAATGAGCAGTTCTTC
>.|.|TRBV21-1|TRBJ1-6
CASSKSKGGLGNSPLHF
TGTGCCAGCAGCAAATCTAAAGGAGGGCTAGGGAATTCACCCCTCCACTTT
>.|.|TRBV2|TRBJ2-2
CASSGGHRNTGELFF
TGTGCCAGCAGTGGTGGACACAGGAACACCGGGGAGCTGTTTTTT
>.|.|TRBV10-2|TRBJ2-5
CASSVFGGASVRETQYF
TGCGCCAGCAGTGTTTTTGGTGGGGCTAGCGTCCGGGAGACCCAGTACTTC
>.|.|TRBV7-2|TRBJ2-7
CASSSEYEQYF
TGTGCCAGCAGCTCAGAATACGAGCAGTACTTC
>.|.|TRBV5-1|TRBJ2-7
CASSLDYMGQLHVLYEQYF
TGCGCCAGCAGCTTGGATTATATGGGGCAGCTCCACGTACTCTACGAGCAGTACTTC
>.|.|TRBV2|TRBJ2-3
CASGRLESTDTQYF
TGTGCCAGCGGTCGGCTAGAATCCACAGATACGCAGTATTTT
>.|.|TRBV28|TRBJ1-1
CASSNMFMNTEAFF
TGTGCCAGCTCTAATATGTTTATGAACACTGAAGCTTTCTTT
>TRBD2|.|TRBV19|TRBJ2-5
CASSITSGRGETQYF
TGTGCCAGTAGTATCACTAGCGGGCGGGGAGAGACCCAGTACTTC
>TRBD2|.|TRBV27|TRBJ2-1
CASSPGLAGVYNEQFF
TGTGCCAGCAGTCCGGGACTAGCGGGGGTTTACAATGAGCAGTTCTTC
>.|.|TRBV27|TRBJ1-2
CASSFTQGSGYTF
TGTGCCAGCAGTTTCACGCAGGGTAGCGGCTACACCTTC
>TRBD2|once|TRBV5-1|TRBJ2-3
CASRTSGITDTQYF
TGCGCCAGCAGGACTAGCGGTATCACAGATACGCAGTATTTT
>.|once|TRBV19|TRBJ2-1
CASTYSAGNEQFF
TGTGCCAGTACCTATTCCGCGGGGAATGAGCAGTTCTTC